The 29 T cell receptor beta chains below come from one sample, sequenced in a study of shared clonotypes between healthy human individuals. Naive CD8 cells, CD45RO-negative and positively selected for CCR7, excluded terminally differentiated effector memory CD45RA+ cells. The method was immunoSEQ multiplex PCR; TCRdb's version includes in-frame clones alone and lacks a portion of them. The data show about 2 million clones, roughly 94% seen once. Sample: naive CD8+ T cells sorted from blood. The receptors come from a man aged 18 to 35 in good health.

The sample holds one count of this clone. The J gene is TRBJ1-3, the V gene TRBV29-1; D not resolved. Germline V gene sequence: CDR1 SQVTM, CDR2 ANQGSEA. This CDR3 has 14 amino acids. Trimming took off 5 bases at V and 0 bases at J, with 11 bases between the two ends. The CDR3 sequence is CSVTGGDSGNTIYF. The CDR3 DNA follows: TGCAGCGTTACCGGTGGGGACTCTGGAAACACCATATATTTT.

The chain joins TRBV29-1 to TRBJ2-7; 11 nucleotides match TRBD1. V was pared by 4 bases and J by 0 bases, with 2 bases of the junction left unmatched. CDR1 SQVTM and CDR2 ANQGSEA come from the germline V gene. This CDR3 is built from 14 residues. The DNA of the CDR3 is TGCAGCGTTGGGGACAGGGGGGTCTCCTACGAGCAGTACTTC. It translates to CSVGDRGVSYEQYF.

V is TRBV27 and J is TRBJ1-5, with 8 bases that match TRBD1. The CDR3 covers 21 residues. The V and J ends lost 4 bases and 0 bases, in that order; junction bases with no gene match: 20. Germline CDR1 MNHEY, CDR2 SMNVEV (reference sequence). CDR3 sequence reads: CASSYWTGRTGCWVSNQPQHF. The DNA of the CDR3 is TGTGCCAGCAGTTATTGGACCGGGCGGACAGGGTGCTGGGTTAGCAATCAGCCCCAGCATTTT.

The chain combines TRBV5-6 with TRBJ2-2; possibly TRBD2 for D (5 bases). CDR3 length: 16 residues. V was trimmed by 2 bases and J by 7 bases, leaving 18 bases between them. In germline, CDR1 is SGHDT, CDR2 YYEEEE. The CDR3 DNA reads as TGTGCCAGCAGCTTCGGGGTAACCTGGGCGGGCGGGGAGCTGTTTTTT. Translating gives CASSFGVTWAGGELFF.

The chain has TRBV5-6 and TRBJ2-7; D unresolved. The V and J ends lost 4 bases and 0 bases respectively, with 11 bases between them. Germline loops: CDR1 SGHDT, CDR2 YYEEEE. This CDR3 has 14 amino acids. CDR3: CASSPVGLSYEQYF. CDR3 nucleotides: TGTGCCAGCAGCCCGGTAGGGCTCTCCTACGAGCAGTACTTC.

The CDR3 spells CASSQGTGGGEQYF. CDR3 coding DNA: TGCGCCAGCAGCCAAGGGACAGGGGGCGGCGAGCAGTACTTC. The chain links TRBV4-3 to TRBJ2-7; 11 nucleotides align to TRBD1. The V gene end was trimmed by 1 base and the J gene end by 6 bases; junction bases not matched to a gene: 2. The germline CDR1 and CDR2 sequences are LGHNA and YSLEER. This CDR3 comprises 14 residues.

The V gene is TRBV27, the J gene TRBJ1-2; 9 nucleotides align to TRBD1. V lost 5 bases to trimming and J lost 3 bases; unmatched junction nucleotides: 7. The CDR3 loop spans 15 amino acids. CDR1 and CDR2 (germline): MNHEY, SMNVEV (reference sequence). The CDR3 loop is CASSPLGQGDYGYTF. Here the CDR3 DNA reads TGTGCCAGCAGTCCCTTGGGACAGGGAGACTATGGCTACACCTTC.

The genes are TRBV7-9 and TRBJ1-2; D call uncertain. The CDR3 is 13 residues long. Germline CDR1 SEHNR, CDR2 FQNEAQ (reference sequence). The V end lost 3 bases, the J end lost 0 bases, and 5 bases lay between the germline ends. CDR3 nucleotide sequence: TGTGCCAGCAGCTTCGGGACTAACTATGGCTACACCTTC. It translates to CASSFGTNYGYTF.

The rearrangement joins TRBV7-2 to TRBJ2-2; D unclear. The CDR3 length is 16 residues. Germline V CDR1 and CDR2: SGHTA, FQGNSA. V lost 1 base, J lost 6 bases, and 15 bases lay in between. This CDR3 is CASSLVYGPPPGELFF. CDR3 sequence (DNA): TGTGCCAGCAGCTTAGTGTACGGGCCCCCACCCGGGGAGCTGTTTTTT.

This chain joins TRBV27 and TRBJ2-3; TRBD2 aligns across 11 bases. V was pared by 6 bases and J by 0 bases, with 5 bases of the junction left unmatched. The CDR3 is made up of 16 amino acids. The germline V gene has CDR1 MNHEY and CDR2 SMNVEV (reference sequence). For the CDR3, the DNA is TGTGCCAGCAGAGGGGGACTAGCGGCCAGCACAGATACGCAGTATTTT. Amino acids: CASRGGLAASTDTQYF.

The CDR3, as DNA: TGTGCCATCAGTGCGGGTTGGGGACTAGACAGTCAAGAGACCCAGTACTTC. Amino acid sequence: CAISAGWGLDSQETQYF. The V and J genes are TRBV10-3 and TRBJ2-5; TRBD2 aligns across 8 bases. The germline V gene encodes CDR1 ENHRY and CDR2 SYGVKD. The CDR3 is 17 amino acids. J was trimmed by 2 bases and V by 4 bases; bases with no gene match: 12.

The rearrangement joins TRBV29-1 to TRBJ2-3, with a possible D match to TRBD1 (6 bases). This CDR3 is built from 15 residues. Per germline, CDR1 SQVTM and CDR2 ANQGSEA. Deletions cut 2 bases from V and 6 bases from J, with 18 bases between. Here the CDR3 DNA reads TGCAGCGTTGAATCTGCTACAGGGATTTTTGATACGCAGTATTTT. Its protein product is CSVESATGIFDTQYF.

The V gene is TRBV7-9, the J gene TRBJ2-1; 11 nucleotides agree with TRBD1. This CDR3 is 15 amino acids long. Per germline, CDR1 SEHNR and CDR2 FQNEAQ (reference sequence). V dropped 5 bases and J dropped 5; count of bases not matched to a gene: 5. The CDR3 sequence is CASSQGQGANNEQFF. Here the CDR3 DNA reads TGTGCCAGCAGCCAAGGACAGGGGGCTAACAATGAGCAGTTCTTC.

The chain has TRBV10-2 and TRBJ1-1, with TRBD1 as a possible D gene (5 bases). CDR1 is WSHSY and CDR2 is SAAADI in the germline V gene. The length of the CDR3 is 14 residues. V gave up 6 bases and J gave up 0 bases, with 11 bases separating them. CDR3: CASRERGLNTEAFF. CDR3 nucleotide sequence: TGCGCCAGCAGGGAGAGGGGCTTGAACACTGAAGCTTTCTTT.

The CDR3 loop reads CASSLATGGPSYEQYF. The DNA for the CDR3 is TGTGCCAGCAGCTTAGCGACCGGGGGCCCTTCCTACGAGCAGTACTTC. The chain is built from TRBV7-9 and TRBJ2-7, with D perhaps TRBD1 or TRBD2 (6 bases each). The CDR3 is 16 amino acids. The germline gives CDR1 SEHNR, CDR2 FQNEAQ (reference sequence). Trimming pared 0 bases from V and 1 base from J, leaving 13 bases between.

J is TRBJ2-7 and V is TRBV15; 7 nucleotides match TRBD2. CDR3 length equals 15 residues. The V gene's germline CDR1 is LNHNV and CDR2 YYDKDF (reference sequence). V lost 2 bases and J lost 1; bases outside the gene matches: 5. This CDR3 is CATSRPAGPSYEQYF. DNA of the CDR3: TGTGCCACCAGCAGACCAGCGGGACCATCCTACGAGCAGTACTTC.

The DNA of the CDR3 is TGTGCCAGCAGTTCCTGGACTAGCGGGAATTCAAATACGCAGTATTTT. This translates into CASSSWTSGNSNTQYF. The rearrangement joins TRBV27 to TRBJ2-3, with 12 bases matching TRBD2. This CDR3 comprises 16 residues. The V gene end was trimmed by 4 bases and the J gene end by 7 bases; junction bases not matched to a gene: 9. Per germline, CDR1 MNHEY and CDR2 SMNVEV (reference sequence).

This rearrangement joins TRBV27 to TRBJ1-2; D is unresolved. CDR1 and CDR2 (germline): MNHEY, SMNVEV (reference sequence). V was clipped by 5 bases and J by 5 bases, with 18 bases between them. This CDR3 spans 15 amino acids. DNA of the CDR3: TGTGCCAGCAGTCCGTCTTGGGGTTTTGGGTATGGCTACACCTTC. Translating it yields CASSPSWGFGYGYTF.

The CDR3 is CSVEVENRVEAFF. For the CDR3, the DNA is TGCAGCGTTGAGGTTGAAAACAGGGTTGAAGCTTTCTTT. The chain couples TRBV29-1 to TRBJ1-1, with D possibly matching TRBD1 (6 bases). The CDR3 is 13 residues long. The V end lost 3 bases, the J end lost 7 bases, and 15 bases lay between the germline ends. Looked up from germline, CDR1 is SQVTM and CDR2 is ANQGSEA.

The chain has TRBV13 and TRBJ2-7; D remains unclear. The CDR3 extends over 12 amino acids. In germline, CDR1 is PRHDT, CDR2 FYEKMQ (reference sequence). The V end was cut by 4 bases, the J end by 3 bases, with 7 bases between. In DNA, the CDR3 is TGTGCCAGCAGCTCACCTAACTACGAGCAGTACTTC. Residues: CASSSPNYEQYF.

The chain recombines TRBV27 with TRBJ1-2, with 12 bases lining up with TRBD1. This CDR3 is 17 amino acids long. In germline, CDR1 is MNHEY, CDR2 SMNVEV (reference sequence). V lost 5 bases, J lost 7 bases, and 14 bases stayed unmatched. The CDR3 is CASSPTGTGGMDGGYTF. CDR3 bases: TGTGCCAGCAGTCCGACCGGGACAGGGGGCATGGATGGTGGCTACACCTTC.

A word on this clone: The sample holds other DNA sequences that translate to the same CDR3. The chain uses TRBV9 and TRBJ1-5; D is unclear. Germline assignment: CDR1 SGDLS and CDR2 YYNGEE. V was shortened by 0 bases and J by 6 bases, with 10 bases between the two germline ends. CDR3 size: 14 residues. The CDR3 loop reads CASSVDGLGQPQHF. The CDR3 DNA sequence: TGTGCCAGCAGCGTAGACGGGCTGGGTCAGCCCCAGCATTTT.

CDR3 DNA: TGTGCCTGGACTGAAGGTGTGGGGGCTAGTGAGACCCAGTACTTC. This codes for CAWTEGVGASETQYF. This sequence joins TRBV30 and TRBJ2-5; TRBD1 might be the D (6 bases). The V gene lost 4 bases and the J gene lost 5 bases, with 20 bases spanning the gap. Germline CDR1 is GTSNPN and CDR2 is SVGIG (reference sequence). The CDR3 consists of 15 residues. The full variable domain, rest sourced from reference TRBV30 and TRBJ2-5, is SQTIHQWPATLVQPVGSPLSLECTVEGTSNPNLYWYRQAAGRGLQLLFYSVGIGQISSEVPQNLSASRPQDRQFILSSKKLLLSDSGFYLCAWTEGVGASETQYFGPGTRLLVL.

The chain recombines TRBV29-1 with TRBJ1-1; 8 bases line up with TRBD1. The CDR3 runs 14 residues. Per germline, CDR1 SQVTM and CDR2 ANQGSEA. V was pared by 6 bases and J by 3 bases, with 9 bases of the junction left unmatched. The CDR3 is CSVARGTGYTEAFF. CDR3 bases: TGCAGCGTCGCAAGAGGGACAGGTTACACTGAAGCTTTCTTT.

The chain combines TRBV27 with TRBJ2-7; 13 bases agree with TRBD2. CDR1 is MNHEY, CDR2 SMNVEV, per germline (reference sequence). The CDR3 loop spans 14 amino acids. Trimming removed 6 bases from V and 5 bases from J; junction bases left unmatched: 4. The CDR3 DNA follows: TGTGCCAGCAGACTCGGGACTAGCGGGAACGAGCAGTACTTC. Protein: CASRLGTSGNEQYF.

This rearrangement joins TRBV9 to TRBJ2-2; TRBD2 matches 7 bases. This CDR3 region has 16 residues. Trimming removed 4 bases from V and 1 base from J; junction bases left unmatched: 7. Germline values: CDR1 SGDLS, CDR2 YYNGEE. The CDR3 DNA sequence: TGTGCCAGCAGCCCGCCGCAGCGGGGGAACACCGGGGAGCTGTTTTTT. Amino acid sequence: CASSPPQRGNTGELFF.

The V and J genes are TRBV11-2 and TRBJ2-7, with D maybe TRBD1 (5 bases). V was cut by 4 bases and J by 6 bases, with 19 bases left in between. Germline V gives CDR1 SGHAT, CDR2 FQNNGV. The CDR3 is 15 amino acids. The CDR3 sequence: CASSSLGQTSSEQYF. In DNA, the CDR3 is TGTGCCAGCAGCTCTTTGGGGCAGACCAGCAGCGAGCAGTACTTC.

CDR3 in amino acids: CASSLSPSSYNSPLHF. In nucleotides, the CDR3 is TGTGCCAGCAGCTTATCACCAAGCTCCTATAATTCACCCCTCCACTTT. This chain links TRBV5-5 with TRBJ1-6, with unresolved D. The CDR3 is 16 amino acids. Germline V gene data show CDR1 as SGHKS and CDR2 as YYEKEE (reference sequence). With 2 bases removed from V and 0 bases from J, the gap between germline ends came to 9 bases.

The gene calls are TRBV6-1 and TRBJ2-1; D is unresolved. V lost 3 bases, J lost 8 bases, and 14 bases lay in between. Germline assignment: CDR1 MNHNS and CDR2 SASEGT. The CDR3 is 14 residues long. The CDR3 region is CASSDIRAADEQFF. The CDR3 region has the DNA TGTGCCAGCAGTGATATTCGCGCGGCAGATGAGCAGTTCTTC.